What follows are 23 T cell receptor beta chains derived from one specimen sequenced in a study of CD8 T cells in ankylosing spondylitis. TCRdb itself ran the 5' RACE reads through MiXCR, one entry per CDR3 protein. The data contain under 130,000 distinct CDR3 sequences, under 30% of them seen just once; the ten biggest clones take up about 12%. The specimen sequenced was synovial fluid, either unsorted or a sorted T cell fraction (not recorded which). The receptors shown here come from a male donor with ankylosing spondylitis.

This clonotype has a handful of counts. The chain uses TRBV20-1 and TRBJ2-5; D is unresolved. This CDR3 spans 14 amino acids. The germline gives CDR1 DFQATT, CDR2 SNEGSKA (reference sequence). Trimming pared 0 bases from V and 3 bases from J, leaving 11 bases between. The CDR3 loop is CSARDNVLEETQYF. CDR3 sequence (DNA): TGCAGTGCTAGAGATAATGTGTTGGAAGAGACCCAGTACTTC.

The chain recombines TRBV11-2 with TRBJ2-3; 7 bases map to TRBD2. Germline CDR1 reads SGHAT; CDR2 reads FQNNGV. This CDR3 contains 15 residues. V was clipped by 1 base and J by 5 bases; unmatched bases: 6. The CDR3 DNA sequence: TGTGCCAGCAGCTTAGGGGGCGGGAGAGGAGATACGCAGTATTTT. As protein: CASSLGGGRGDTQYF.

This clonotype was observed a few times. The V call is TRBV11-3, the J call TRBJ1-5, with 7 bases fitting TRBD1. V lost 5 bases, J lost 5 bases, and 6 bases stayed unmatched. Germline V lookup: CDR1 SGHNT, CDR2 YENEEA. The CDR3 loop spans 14 amino acids. The CDR3 protein is CASSPTGEDQPQHF. The CDR3 coding sequence is TGTGCCAGCAGCCCTACAGGGGAGGATCAGCCCCAGCATTTT.

This clonotype turned up a few times. Written as DNA, the CDR3 is TGTGCCAGCAGCCAAGCCGGGACAGGACACTATGGCTACACCTTC. Amino acid sequence: CASSQAGTGHYGYTF. V gene TRBV4-2 combines with J gene TRBJ1-2; 8 nucleotides match TRBD1. The CDR3 length is 15 residues. V dropped 1 base and J dropped 3; count of bases not matched to a gene: 4. Germline V gene lookup returns CDR1 LGHNA and CDR2 YNFKEQ.

The rearrangement links TRBV28 to TRBJ2-7, with a tentative D call TRBD2 (6 bases). The V end was cut by 6 bases, the J end by 2 bases, with 17 bases between. Germline assignment: CDR1 MDHEN and CDR2 SYDVKM. CDR3 length: 15 residues. The CDR3 DNA reads as TGTGCCAGCAGCAAGGGGCCCGGGGGAACCTACGAGCAGTACTTC. It codes for CASSKGPGGTYEQYF. The full variable domain, with the rest looked up from reference TRBV28 and TRBJ2-7, is DVKVTQSSRYLVKRTGEKVFLECVQDMDHENMFWYRQDPGLGLRLIYFSYDVKMKEKGDIPEGYSVSREKKERFSLILESASTNQTSMYLCASSKGPGGTYEQYFGPGTRLTVT.

This chain links TRBV4-1 with TRBJ1-4; no firm D call. With 4 bases removed from V and 0 bases from J, the gap between germline ends came to 18 bases. CDR1 and CDR2 from the germline V gene are MGHRA and YSYEKL. This CDR3 contains 18 residues. CDR3 protein: CASSRIRSLTTTNEKLFF. CDR3 nucleotide sequence: TGCGCCAGCAGCCGAATTAGGAGCCTTACGACAACTAATGAAAAACTGTTTTTT.

This clonotype was recorded many times. V and J are TRBV2 and TRBJ2-3; D might be TRBD2 (7 bases). Germline V gene data show CDR1 as SNHLY and CDR2 as FYNNEI. The V gene lost 6 bases and the J gene lost 5 bases, with 15 bases spanning the gap. The CDR3 length is 14 residues. CDR3 loop: CASRPQGRGDTQYF. Written as DNA, the CDR3 is TGTGCCAGCAGGCCCCAGGGGAGGGGAGATACGCAGTATTTT.

V is TRBV7-2 and J is TRBJ1-2; D not resolved. Germline CDR1 SGHTA, CDR2 FQGNSA. The CDR3 spans 13 residues. The V gene lost 4 bases and the J gene lost 6 bases, with 12 bases spanning the gap. This chain's CDR3 is CASSSFTRDGYTF. The CDR3 nucleotides read TGTGCCAGCAGCTCCTTTACGAGGGATGGCTACACCTTC.

The chain is built from TRBV9 and TRBJ2-3, with D hard to call. The CDR3 contains 14 residues. Trimming left V 0 bases short and J 0 bases short, with 5 bases between. Per germline, CDR1 SGDLS and CDR2 YYNGEE. In DNA, the CDR3 is TGTGCCAGCAGCGTAGCTGGCAGCACAGATACGCAGTATTTT. Protein sequence: CASSVAGSTDTQYF. The variable domain in full, completed from reference TRBV9 and TRBJ2-3, reads DSGVTQTPKHLITATGQRVTLRCSPRSGDLSVYWYQQSLDQGLQFLIQYYNGEERAKGNILERFSAQQFPDLHSELNLSSLELGDSALYFCASSVAGSTDTQYFGPGTRLTVL.

This clonotype was picked up a small number of times. The V call is TRBV24-1, the J call TRBJ2-3; D might be TRBD1 (5 bases). The germline CDR1 and CDR2 sequences are KGHDR and SFDVKD. V shed 4 bases and J shed 4 bases, with 11 bases lying between them. The CDR3 is 14 amino acids. The CDR3 here is CATSDPDKPDTQYF. The CDR3 nucleotides are TGTGCCACCAGTGACCCGGACAAGCCAGATACGCAGTATTTT.

The genes are TRBV21-1 and TRBJ2-7; no check of the table's D call, TRBD1, against the DNA was made. TRBV21-1 constitutes a pseudogene. This CDR3 region has 16 residues. The CDR3 sequence: CASSKRGTGELHEQYV. CDR3 DNA: TGTGCCAGCAGCAAAAGAGGGACAGGGGAGTTGCACGAGCAGTACGTC.

The table lists this clonotype with many counts. This chain joins TRBV5-1 and TRBJ2-3; TRBD1 aligns across 8 bases. After removal of 0 bases from V and 5 bases from J, the junction contained 2 bases not matched to a gene. Germline CDR1 is SGHRS and CDR2 is YFSETQ. This CDR3 has 14 amino acids. The CDR3 coding sequence is TGCGCCAGCAGCTTGGACAGGGGGATAGATACGCAGTATTTT. Its protein product is CASSLDRGIDTQYF.

This chain connects TRBV4-2 to TRBJ2-5; a possible D gene is TRBD2 (5 bases). Deletions cut 0 bases from V and 4 bases from J, with 12 bases between. The CDR3 is 15 residues long. Germline assignment: CDR1 LGHNA and CDR2 YNFKEQ. The CDR3 DNA is TGTGCCAGCAGCCAAGATTTTTTAGAGGGAGAGACCCAGTACTTC. Its protein is CASSQDFLEGETQYF.

This clonotype was seen a few times. The chain joins TRBV20-1 to TRBJ2-7; D possibly corresponds to TRBD2 (7 bases). Germline V gene lookup returns CDR1 DFQATT and CDR2 SNEGSKA (reference sequence). The CDR3 spans 14 residues. The germline V and J ends were trimmed by 6 bases and 4 bases, with 19 bases remaining between them. The CDR3 here is CSAHAEGGGYEQYV. DNA for the CDR3: TGCAGTGCCCATGCGGAGGGAGGGGGGTACGAGCAGTACGTC.

V and J are TRBV19 and TRBJ2-1; 10 bases fit TRBD2. The germline gives CDR1 LNHDA, CDR2 SQIVND (reference sequence). With 5 bases clipped from V and 4 bases from J, the junction kept 8 bases outside the gene matches. This CDR3 spans 16 amino acids. The CDR3 protein is CASSVPGTSEYNEQFF. Here the CDR3 DNA reads TGTGCCAGTAGTGTACCCGGGACTAGCGAATACAATGAGCAGTTCTTC.

V usage is TRBV5-1 and J usage is TRBJ2-7, with TRBD2 matching over 7 bases. Germline CDR1 is SGHRS and CDR2 is YFSETQ. Trimming removed 4 bases from V and 6 bases from J; junction bases left unmatched: 10. CDR3 length: 14 residues. CDR3 nucleotides: TGCGCCAGCAGCCCCCTTTCCCCGGGGGGCGAGCAGTACTTC. It specifies CASSPLSPGGEQYF.

This clonotype was counted between two and nine times. This chain connects TRBV11-2 to TRBJ1-1; D remains unclear. The germline V gene encodes CDR1 SGHAT and CDR2 FQNNGV. V lost 2 bases, J lost 5 bases, and 9 bases lay in between. The CDR3 is 13 residues long. CDR3 nucleotide sequence: TGTGCCAGCAGCTTACCGGGAAATACTGAAGCTTTCTTT. It specifies CASSLPGNTEAFF.

Ten or more counts support this clonotype. V gene TRBV12-3 or TRBV12-4 combines with J gene TRBJ2-3, with 10 bases aligning to TRBD2. The J segment lost 5 bases and the V segment lost 2 bases, leaving 4 bases of the junction unmatched. The CDR3 loop spans 15 amino acids. CDR3 sequence reads: CASSLWLAGVDTQYF. DNA of the CDR3: TGTGCCAGCAGTTTATGGCTAGCGGGAGTAGATACGCAGTATTTT.

The genes are TRBV7-9 and TRBJ1-4; D unclear. Germline CDR1 and CDR2: SEHNR and FQNEAQ (reference sequence). This CDR3 contains 13 residues. Deletions cut 2 bases from V and 11 bases from J, with 12 bases between. CDR3 nucleotide sequence: TGTGCCAGCAGCTTATTCCAATCCGGGAAACTGTTTTTT. Protein sequence: CASSLFQSGKLFF.

The V and J genes are TRBV15 and TRBJ2-4; no firm D call. Germline V lookup: CDR1 LNHNV, CDR2 YYDKDF (reference sequence). The V and J ends lost 3 bases and 8 bases respectively, with 5 bases between them. The CDR3 is made up of 11 amino acids. CDR3 sequence reads: CATSSDYIQYF. Here the CDR3 DNA reads TGTGCCACCAGCAGTGACTACATTCAGTACTTC. The full variable domain, its missing parts supplied by reference TRBV15 and TRBJ2-4, is DAMVIQNPRYQVTQFGKPVTLSCSQTLNHNVMYWYQQKSSQAPKLLFHYYDKDFNNEADTPDNFQSRRPNTSFCFLDIRSPGLGDTAMYLCATSSDYIQYFGAGTRLSVL.

This clonotype was detected many times. The V call is TRBV21-1, the J call TRBJ2-7; no DNA check was done on the table's D call, TRBD2. TRBV21-1 is a known pseudogene. This CDR3 is built from 18 residues. The CDR3, as DNA: TGTGCCAGCAGCAAAGAAAGGGGGGAGGGCCCCAGCTCCTACGAGCAGTACGTC. It encodes CASSKERGEGPSSYEQYV.

This clonotype was seen more than once but under ten times. The chain carries TRBV7-2 and TRBJ2-1, with 11 bases aligning to TRBD2. The CDR3 covers 15 residues. Germline values: CDR1 SGHTA, CDR2 FQGNSA. V trimming: 6 bases; J trimming: 7 bases; junction bases outside the gene matches: 8. The CDR3, as DNA: TGTGCCAGCAGGCCTACTAGCGGGAGACGGAATGAGCAGTTCTTC. Translation gives CASRPTSGRRNEQFF.

The chain employs TRBV5-1 and TRBJ2-5; D not certain. This CDR3 spans 12 amino acids. The V end was cut by 5 bases, the J end by 4 bases, with 9 bases between. Germline lookup yields CDR1 SGHRS and CDR2 YFSETQ. The chain's CDR3 is CASRRSLETQYF. The CDR3 DNA sequence: TGCGCCAGCAGAAGGAGTTTAGAGACCCAGTACTTC. The whole variable domain, filled in from reference TRBV5-1 and TRBJ2-5, reads KAGVTQTPRYLIKTRGQQVTLSCSPISGHRSVSWYQQTPGQGLQFLFEYFSETQRNKGNFPGRFSGRQFSNSRSEMNVSTLELGDSALYLCASRRSLETQYFGPGTRLLVL.